The present T cell receptor beta chain was sequenced within a study of blood T cell repertoires in COVID-19. Overall study: The origin of the acute and convalescent COVID-19 samples was the United States, Italy and Spain. T cells, B-cell-depleted T cells, or PBMCs provided the cDNA or gDNA that served as material.

Trimming left V 1 base short and J 7 bases short, with 8 bases between. The length of the CDR3 is 13 residues. Germline V lookup: CDR1 SGDLS, CDR2 YYNGEE. Study processing details: Reference gene primers were amplified, and this amplification served to estimate nucleated cell counts. TCRdb's table, derived via immunoSEQ multiplex PCR, lists solely in-frame clones and lacks some. V and J calls and clone size come straight from that table; D and trimming were deduced from the DNA. This sample has 70,000 to 95,000 clones, with roughly 80% found just once. This sequence joins TRBV9 and TRBJ2-2; weak D call: TRBD2 (6 bases). The sequenced sample consisted of peripheral blood. The clonotype was recovered from a woman aged 35 to 49 with active or convalescent COVID-19. The CDR3 spells CASSVRGGGELFF. CDR3 nucleotide sequence: TGTGCCAGCAGCGTAAGGGGAGGCGGGGAGCTGTTTTTT.